This TCR beta chain was observed in a study of blood T cell repertoires in COVID-19. Authors' data handling: Researchers report that nucleated cell counts were estimated from reference gene primer amplification. The protocol was immunoSEQ multiplex PCR, while the TCRdb copy is restricted to in-frame clones and leaves out a portion. From that table come the V and J calls and clone size; the DNA was used to work out D and trimming. The repertoire holds about 160,000 clones, with approximately 84% as singletons. Input material: PBMCs or T cells enriched from blood (not recorded which). This sequence originates from a woman aged 40 to 50 with acute COVID-19.

CDR3 nucleotides: TGCAGCGTTCAGGGTGGTCGAGTCTATGGCTACACCTTC. It translates to CSVQGGRVYGYTF. V gene TRBV29-1 combines with J gene TRBJ1-2, with D perhaps TRBD1 (5 bases). The V end was cut by 5 bases, the J end by 4 bases, with 14 bases between. Germline V gene sequence: CDR1 SQVTM, CDR2 ANQGSEA. The CDR3 has 13 residues.